The rows below give T cell receptor beta chains drawn from one sample of a study of blood T cell repertoires in COVID-19. Only in-frame clones appear in the TCRdb table, and some are missing; sequencing was by immunoSEQ multiplex PCR. In the table there are approximately 330,000 clones, about 87% of which are singletons. The sample comprised peripheral blood. All receptors derive from a young man with COVID-19, enrolled during active disease. The CDR3 runs from the conserved cysteine through the conserved F or W. D genes are given only for firm matches. Only part of the rows carry a size: once, few, many, or a class if the clone is expanded.

TRBV19	TRBJ1-3	-	-	16	TGTGCCAGTAGTGCTACAGGGATTCGCTCTGGAAACACCATATATTTT	CASSATGIRSGNTIYF
TRBV5-5	TRBJ1-2	-	-	12	TGTGCCAGCAGCCCAGGACAGTTTGGCTACACCTTC	CASSPGQFGYTF
TRBV6-5	TRBJ2-3	-	-	14	TGTGCCAGCACCCGACAGCCTAGCACAGATACGCAGTATTTT	CASTRQPSTDTQYF
TRBV12-3/TRBV12-4	TRBJ2-2	-	-	13	TGTGCCAGCAGTTCGGTCAGGACCGGGGAGCTGTTTTTT	CASSSVRTGELFF
TRBV28	TRBJ2-1	-	-	13	TGTGCCAGCAGTTTAGGACATTCAAATGAGCAGTTCTTC	CASSLGHSNEQFF
TRBV12-3/TRBV12-4	TRBJ2-7	-	TRBD2	12	TGTGCCAGCACCCTCGGGGGGAACGAGCAGTACTTC	CASTLGGNEQYF
TRBV7-9	TRBJ2-3	-	-	15	TGTGCCAGCAGTTCAATCACGGGGTCTTCAGATACGCAGTATTTT	CASSSITGSSDTQYF
TRBV7-8	TRBJ1-2	-	-	15	TGTGCCAGCAGCTTAGCAAGGGCGGGGAACTATGGCTACACCTTC	CASSLARAGNYGYTF
TRBV6-5	TRBJ1-1	-	-	16	TGTGCCAGCAGTTACTCAACAGGGAATATGAACACTGAAGCTTTCTTT	CASSYSTGNMNTEAFF
TRBV12-3/TRBV12-4	TRBJ2-4	-	-	11	TGTGCCAGCTCTGCCAAAAACATTCAGTACTTC	CASSAKNIQYF
TRBV4-2	TRBJ1-4	-	-	17	TGTGCCAGCAGCCAGGACCAACAGACAGCAGGATATGAAAAACTGTTTTTT	CASSQDQQTAGYEKLFF
TRBV4-1	TRBJ2-1	-	TRBD2	16	TGCGCCAGCAGCCAAGGAAGTAGCGGGGTCTGGGATGAGCAGTTCTTC	CASSQGSSGVWDEQFF
TRBV24-1	TRBJ2-3	-	TRBD1	16	TGTGCCACCAGTGAAGGGACAGTACACCTCACAGATACGCAGTATTTT	CATSEGTVHLTDTQYF
TRBV19	TRBJ2-1	-	TRBD2	15	TGTGCCAGTAGTACATCGGCTAGCGGGAAGGCTGAGCAGTTCTTC	CASSTSASGKAEQFF
TRBV28	TRBJ2-5	-	TRBD2	14	TGTGCCAGCAGTTTAAGACGCCCGGGGGGGACCCAGTACTTC	CASSLRRPGGTQYF
TRBV19	TRBJ1-2	-	TRBD1	16	TGTGCCAGTAGTCCCGGGACAGGGACTGGCCTATATGGCTACACCTTC	CASSPGTGTGLYGYTF
TRBV2	TRBJ2-5	-	-	15	TGTGCCAGCAGTCACCGAGGCCAAGATCAAGAGACCCAGTACTTC	CASSHRGQDQETQYF
TRBV9	TRBJ2-5	few	-	14	TGTGCCAGCAGCGTGGGGGGGCTGGGAGAGACCCAGTACTTC	CASSVGGLGETQYF
TRBV28	TRBJ1-6	-	-	15	TGTGCCAGCAGTTGGACAGTTCCCTATAATTCACCCCTCCACTTT	CASSWTVPYNSPLHF
TRBV28	TRBJ2-1	-	-	14	TGTGCCAGCAGTTTAAGGGACACCAACAATGAGCAGTTCTTC	CASSLRDTNNEQFF
TRBV7-2	TRBJ2-7	once	TRBD1	15	TGTGCCAGCACGTCTACCGGGACAGGGTCCTACGAGCAGTACTTC	CASTSTGTGSYEQYF
TRBV27	TRBJ1-4	-	-	18	TGTGCCAGCAGTCCCACCGCCCCGGGGACTACAACTAATGAAAAACTGTTTTTT	CASSPTAPGTTTNEKLFF